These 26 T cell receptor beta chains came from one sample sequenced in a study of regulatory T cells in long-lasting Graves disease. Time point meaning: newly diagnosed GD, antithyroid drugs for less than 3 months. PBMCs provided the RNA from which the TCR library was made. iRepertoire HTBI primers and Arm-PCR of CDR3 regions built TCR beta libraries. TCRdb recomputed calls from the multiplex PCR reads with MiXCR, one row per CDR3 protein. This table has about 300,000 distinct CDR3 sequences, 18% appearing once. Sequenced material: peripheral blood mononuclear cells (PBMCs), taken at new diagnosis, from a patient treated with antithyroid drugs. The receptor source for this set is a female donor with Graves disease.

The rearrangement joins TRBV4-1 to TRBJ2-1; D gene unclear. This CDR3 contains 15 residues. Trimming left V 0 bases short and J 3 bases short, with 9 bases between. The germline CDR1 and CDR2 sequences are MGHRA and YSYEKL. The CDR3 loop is CASSQESAYYNEQFF. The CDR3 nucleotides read TGCGCCAGCAGCCAAGAAAGCGCCTACTACAATGAGCAGTTCTTC.

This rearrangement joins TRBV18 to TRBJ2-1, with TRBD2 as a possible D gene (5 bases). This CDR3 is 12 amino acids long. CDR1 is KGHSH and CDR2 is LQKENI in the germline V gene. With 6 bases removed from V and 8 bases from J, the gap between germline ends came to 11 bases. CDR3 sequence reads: CASSSGADEQFF. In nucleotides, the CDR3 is TGTGCCAGCTCGTCAGGAGCGGATGAGCAGTTCTTC.

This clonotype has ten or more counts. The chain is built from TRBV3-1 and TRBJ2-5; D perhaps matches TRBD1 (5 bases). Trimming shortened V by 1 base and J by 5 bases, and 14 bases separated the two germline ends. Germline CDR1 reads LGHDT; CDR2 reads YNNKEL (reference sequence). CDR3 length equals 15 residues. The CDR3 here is CASSQGPQGFETQYF. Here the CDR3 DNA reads TGTGCCAGCAGCCAAGGGCCCCAGGGATTCGAGACCCAGTACTTC.

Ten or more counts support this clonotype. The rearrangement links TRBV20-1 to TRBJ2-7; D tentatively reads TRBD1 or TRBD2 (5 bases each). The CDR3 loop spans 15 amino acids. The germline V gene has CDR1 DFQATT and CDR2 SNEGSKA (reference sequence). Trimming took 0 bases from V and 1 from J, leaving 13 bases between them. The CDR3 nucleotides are TGCAGTGCTAGAGATGGTAGAGGGGAGTCCTACGAGCAGTACTTC. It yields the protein CSARDGRGESYEQYF.

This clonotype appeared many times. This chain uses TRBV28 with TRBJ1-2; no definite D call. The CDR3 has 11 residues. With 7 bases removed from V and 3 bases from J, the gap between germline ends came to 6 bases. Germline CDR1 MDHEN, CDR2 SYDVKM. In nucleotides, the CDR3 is TGTGCCAGCACCTCCCACTATGGCTACACCTTC. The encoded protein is CASTSHYGYTF.

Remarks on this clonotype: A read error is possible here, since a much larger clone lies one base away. The CDR3 DNA follows: TGCGCCAGCAGTGAGGGGATCGGGACTAGCGGGGGGAATGAGCAGTTCTTC. This translates into CASSEGIGTSGGNEQFF. This chain uses TRBV10-1 with TRBJ2-1; 15 bases agree with TRBD2. Per germline, CDR1 WNHNN and CDR2 SYGVQD (reference sequence). Losses at the gene ends were 2 bases for V and 7 bases for J; bases not matched to a gene: 6. The CDR3 has 17 residues.

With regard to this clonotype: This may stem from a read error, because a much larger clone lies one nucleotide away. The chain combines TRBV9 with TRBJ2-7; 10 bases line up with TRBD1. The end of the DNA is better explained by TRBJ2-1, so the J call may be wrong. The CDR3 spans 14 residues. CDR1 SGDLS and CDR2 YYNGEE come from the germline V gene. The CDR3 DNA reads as TGTGCCAGCAGCCCAGGACAGGGGGACTACGAGCAGTTCTTC. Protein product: CASSPGQGDYEQFF.

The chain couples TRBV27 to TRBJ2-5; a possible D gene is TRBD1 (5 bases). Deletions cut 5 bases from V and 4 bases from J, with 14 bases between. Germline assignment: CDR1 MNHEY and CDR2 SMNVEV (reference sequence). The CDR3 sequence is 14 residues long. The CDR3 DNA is TGTGCCAGCAGTCCCCTCGTGCAGGGAGAGACCCAGTACTTC. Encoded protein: CASSPLVQGETQYF.

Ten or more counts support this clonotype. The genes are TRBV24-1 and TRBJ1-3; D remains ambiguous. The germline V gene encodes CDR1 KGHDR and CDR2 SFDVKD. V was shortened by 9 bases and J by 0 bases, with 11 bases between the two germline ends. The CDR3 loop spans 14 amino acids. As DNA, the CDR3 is TGTGCCACCTCCCCCGGGTCCTCTGGAAACACCATATATTTT. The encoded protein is CATSPGSSGNTIYF.

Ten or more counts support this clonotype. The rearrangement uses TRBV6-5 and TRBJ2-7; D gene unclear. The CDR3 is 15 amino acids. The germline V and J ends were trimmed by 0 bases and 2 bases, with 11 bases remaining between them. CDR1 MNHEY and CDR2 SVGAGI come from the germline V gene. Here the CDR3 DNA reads TGTGCCAGCAGTTACTCGATAGATGGTACCTACGAGCAGTACTTC. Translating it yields CASSYSIDGTYEQYF.

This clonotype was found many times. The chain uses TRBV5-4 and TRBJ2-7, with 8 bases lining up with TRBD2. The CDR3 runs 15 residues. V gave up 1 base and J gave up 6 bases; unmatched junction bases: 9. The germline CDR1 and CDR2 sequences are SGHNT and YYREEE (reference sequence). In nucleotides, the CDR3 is TGTGCCAGCAGCTTGTCAATTAGCGGGGATGGCGAGCAGTACTTC. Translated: CASSLSISGDGEQYF.

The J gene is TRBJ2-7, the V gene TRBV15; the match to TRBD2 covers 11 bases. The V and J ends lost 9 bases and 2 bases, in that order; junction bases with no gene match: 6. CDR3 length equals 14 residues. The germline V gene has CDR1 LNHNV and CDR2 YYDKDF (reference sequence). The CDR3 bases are TGTGCCACTGGTAAGACTAGCGGGGCCTACGAGCAGTACTTC. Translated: CATGKTSGAYEQYF.

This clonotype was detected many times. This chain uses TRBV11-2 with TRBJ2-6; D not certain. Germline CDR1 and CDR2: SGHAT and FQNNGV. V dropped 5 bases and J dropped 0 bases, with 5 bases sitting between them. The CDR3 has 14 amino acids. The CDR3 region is CASSHFSGANVLTF. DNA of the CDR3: TGTGCCAGCAGCCACTTCTCTGGGGCCAACGTCCTGACTTTC.

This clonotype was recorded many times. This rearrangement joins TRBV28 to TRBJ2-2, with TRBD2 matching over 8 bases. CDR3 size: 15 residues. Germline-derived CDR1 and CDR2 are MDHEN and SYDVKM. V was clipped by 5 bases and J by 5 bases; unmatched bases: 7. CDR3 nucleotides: TGTGCCAGCAGTCCCCCGGGAGGGCTGACCGGGGAGCTGTTTTTT. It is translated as CASSPPGGLTGELFF.

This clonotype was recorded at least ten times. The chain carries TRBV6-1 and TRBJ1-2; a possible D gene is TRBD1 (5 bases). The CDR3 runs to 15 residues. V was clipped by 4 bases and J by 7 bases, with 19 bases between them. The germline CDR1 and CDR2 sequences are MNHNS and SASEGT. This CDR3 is CASSAIWGTMSGYTF. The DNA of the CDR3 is TGTGCCAGCAGTGCCATTTGGGGGACGATGAGTGGCTACACCTTC.

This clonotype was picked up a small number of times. The CDR3 reads CASSTAGTGVSREQYF. DNA of the CDR3: TGCGCCAGCAGCACGGCCGGGACAGGGGTTTCACGGGAGCAGTACTTC. V and J are TRBV5-1 and TRBJ2-7; TRBD1 agrees at 10 bases. V trimming: 4 bases; J trimming: 7 bases; junction bases outside the gene matches: 14. The CDR3 runs to 16 residues. Germline lookup yields CDR1 SGHRS and CDR2 YFSETQ.

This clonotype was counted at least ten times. The CDR3 nucleotides are TGTGCCAGCTCACCTCGACTAGCGGGAGGTATCTACGAGCAGTACTTC. It is translated as CASSPRLAGGIYEQYF. The chain carries TRBV18 and TRBJ2-7, with 13 bases that match TRBD2. This CDR3 comprises 16 residues. The V gene's germline CDR1 is KGHSH and CDR2 LQKENI. With 3 bases clipped from V and 3 bases from J, the junction kept 5 bases outside the gene matches. The full variable domain, completed using reference TRBV18 and TRBJ2-7, is NAGVMQNPRHLVRRRGQEARLRCSPMKGHSHVYWYRQLPEEGLKFMVYLQKENIIDESGMPKERFSAEFPKEGPSILRIQQVVRGDSAAYFCASSPRLAGGIYEQYFGPGTRLTVT.

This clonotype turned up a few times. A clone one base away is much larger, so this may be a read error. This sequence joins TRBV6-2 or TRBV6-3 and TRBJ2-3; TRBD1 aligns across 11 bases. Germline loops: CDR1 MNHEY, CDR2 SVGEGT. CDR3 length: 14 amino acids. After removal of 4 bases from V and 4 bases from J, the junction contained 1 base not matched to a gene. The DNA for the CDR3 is TGTGCCAGCAGTTGGACAGGGGGCCCAGATACGCAGTATTTT. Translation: CASSWTGGPDTQYF.

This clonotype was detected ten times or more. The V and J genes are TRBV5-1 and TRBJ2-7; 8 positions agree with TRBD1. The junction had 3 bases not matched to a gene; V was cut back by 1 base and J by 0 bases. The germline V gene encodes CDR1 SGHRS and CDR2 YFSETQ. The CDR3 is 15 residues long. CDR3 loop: CASSLWTGSSYEQYF. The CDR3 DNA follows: TGCGCCAGCAGCTTGTGGACAGGGAGCTCCTACGAGCAGTACTTC.

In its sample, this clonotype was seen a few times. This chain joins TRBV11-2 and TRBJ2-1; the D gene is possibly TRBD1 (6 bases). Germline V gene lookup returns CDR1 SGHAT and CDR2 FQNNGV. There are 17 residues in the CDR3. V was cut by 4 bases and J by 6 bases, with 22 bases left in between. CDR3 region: CASSSAPGQQKGNEQFF. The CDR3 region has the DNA TGTGCCAGCAGCTCCGCCCCGGGACAACAGAAGGGCAATGAGCAGTTCTTC.

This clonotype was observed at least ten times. CDR3 in DNA: TGTGCCAGCAGAAACGGGGGGGCGCGGGGAAACTATGGCTACACCTTC. As protein: CASRNGGARGNYGYTF. The J gene is TRBJ1-2, the V gene TRBV6-1; tentative D call: TRBD1 (6 bases). The CDR3 runs 16 residues. Germline V lookup: CDR1 MNHNS, CDR2 SASEGT. Trimming cost V 6 bases and J 2 bases, with 19 bases left between them.

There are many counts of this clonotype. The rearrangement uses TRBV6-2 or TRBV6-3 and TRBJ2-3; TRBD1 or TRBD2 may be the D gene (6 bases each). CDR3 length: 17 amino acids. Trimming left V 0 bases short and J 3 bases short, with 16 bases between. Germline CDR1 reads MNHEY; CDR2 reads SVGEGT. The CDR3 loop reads CASSYSQEGGQTDTQYF. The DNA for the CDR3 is TGTGCCAGCAGTTACTCGCAAGAAGGGGGGCAGACAGATACGCAGTATTTT.

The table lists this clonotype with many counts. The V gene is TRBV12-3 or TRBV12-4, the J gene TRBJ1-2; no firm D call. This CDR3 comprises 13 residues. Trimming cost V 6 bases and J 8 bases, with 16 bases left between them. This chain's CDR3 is CASRSEALWGYTF. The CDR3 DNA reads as TGTGCCAGCAGGTCAGAGGCGCTTTGGGGCTACACCTTC.

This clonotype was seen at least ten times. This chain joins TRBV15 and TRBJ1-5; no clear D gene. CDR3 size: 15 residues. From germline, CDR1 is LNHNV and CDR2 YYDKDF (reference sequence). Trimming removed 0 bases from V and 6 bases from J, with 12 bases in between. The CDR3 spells CATSRDLGLGQPQHF. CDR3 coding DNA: TGTGCCACCAGCAGAGATCTAGGGCTGGGTCAGCCCCAGCATTTT.

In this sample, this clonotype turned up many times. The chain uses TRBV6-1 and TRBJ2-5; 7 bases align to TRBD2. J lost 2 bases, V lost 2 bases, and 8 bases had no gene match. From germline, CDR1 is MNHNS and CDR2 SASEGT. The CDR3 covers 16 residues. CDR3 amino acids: CASSEPRASGQETQYF. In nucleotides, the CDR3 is TGTGCCAGCAGTGAACCGCGGGCTAGCGGACAAGAGACCCAGTACTTC.

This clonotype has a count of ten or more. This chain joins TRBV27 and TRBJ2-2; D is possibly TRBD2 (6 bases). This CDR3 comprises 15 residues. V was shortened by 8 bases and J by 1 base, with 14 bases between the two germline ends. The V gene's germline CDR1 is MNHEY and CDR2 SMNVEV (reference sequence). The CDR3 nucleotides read TGTGCCAGCGGTCCCGGAGGGTTGAACACCGGGGAGCTGTTTTTT. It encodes CASGPGGLNTGELFF.